The following is a T cell receptor (beta chain) sequence with its context. Its matching antigen is unknown. Sequencing of TCR beta was undertaken in CD8+ and CD4+ T cells derived from blood. TEMRA cells were FACS-enriched, unlike CD8+ and CD4+ T cells, which were negatively isolated. This specimen belongs to a study of CD8 T cells in Susac syndrome. The study's findings and limits: The study's TCR sequencing and HLA analysis drew on a certain number of individuals. That number was acknowledged as relatively small.

Germline CDR1 and CDR2: MDHEN and SYDVKM. The CDR3 is made up of 16 amino acids. Trimming cost V 1 base and J 1 base; bases outside gene matches: 4. Reverse transcription of roughly 0.45 to 1 ug RNA used random hexamers. The method of amplification for TCR beta CDR3 was immunoSEQ multiplex PCR, covering 54 Vbeta and 13 Jbeta. TCRdb re-analysed the immunoSEQ multiplex PCR reads in MiXCR, keeping a single row per CDR3 protein. The sample lists some 110,000 distinct CDR3 sequences; 85% to 95% were seen once. Sample: CD4+ T cells from PBMCs. The receptor was derived from a human donor with multiple sclerosis. V usage is TRBV28 and J usage is TRBJ1-1, with TRBD1 matching 9 bases. CDR3 amino acids: CASSLFMTGGNTEAFF. The CDR3 bases are TGTGCCAGCAGTTTATTCATGACAGGGGGGAACACTGAAGCTTTCTTT.